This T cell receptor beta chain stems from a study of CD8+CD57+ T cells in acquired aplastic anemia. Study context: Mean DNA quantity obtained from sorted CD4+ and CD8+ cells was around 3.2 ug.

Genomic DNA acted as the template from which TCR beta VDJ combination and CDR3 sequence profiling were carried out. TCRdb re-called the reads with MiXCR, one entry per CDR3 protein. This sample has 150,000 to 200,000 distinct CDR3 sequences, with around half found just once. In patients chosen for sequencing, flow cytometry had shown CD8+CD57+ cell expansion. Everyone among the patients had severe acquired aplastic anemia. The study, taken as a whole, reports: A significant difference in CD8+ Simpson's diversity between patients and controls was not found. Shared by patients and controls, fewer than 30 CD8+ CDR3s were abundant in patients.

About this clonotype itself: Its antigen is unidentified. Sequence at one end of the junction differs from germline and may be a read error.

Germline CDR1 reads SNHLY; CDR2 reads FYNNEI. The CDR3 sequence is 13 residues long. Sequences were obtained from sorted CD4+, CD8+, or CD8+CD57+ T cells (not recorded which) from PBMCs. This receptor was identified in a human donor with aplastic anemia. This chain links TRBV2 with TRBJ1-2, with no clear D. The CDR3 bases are TGTGCCATCAGTGAGTCGGCCGGAGGGGGCTACACCTTC. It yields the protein CAISESAGGGYTF.